One sample yielded the 8 T cell receptor beta chains listed below, sequenced in a study of blood T cell repertoires in COVID-19. TCRdb's table, derived via immunoSEQ multiplex PCR, lists solely in-frame clones and lacks some. The sample gives about 150,000 clones, 75% to 90% of which show up once; roughly 2.9% is in the top ten. Sequenced sample: peripheral blood. Every receptor here comes from a man aged 55 to 70 with active or convalescent COVID-19.

V is TRBV7-9 and J is TRBJ1-1; TRBD1 matches at 8 bases. The CDR3 is made up of 14 amino acids. The germline V gene has CDR1 SEHNR and CDR2 FQNEAQ (reference sequence). With 4 bases clipped from V and 1 base from J, the junction kept 2 bases outside the gene matches. CDR3 region: CASSSRGPNTEAFF. The CDR3 coding sequence is TGTGCCAGCAGCTCCAGGGGGCCGAACACTGAAGCTTTCTTT.

The chain is built from TRBV7-2 and TRBJ2-1; 8 bases agree with TRBD1. V trimming: 3 bases; J trimming: 7 bases; junction bases outside the gene matches: 11. The CDR3 runs to 16 residues. From germline, CDR1 is SGHTA and CDR2 FQGNSA. In nucleotides, the CDR3 is TGTGCCAGCAGCTTTTTAGGACAGGGTACGGTAAATGAGCAGTTCTTC. It yields the protein CASSFLGQGTVNEQFF.

This chain links TRBV27 with TRBJ1-5; perhaps TRBD1 as D (6 bases). This CDR3 has 12 amino acids. V was cut by 4 bases and J by 9 bases, with 10 bases left in between. The germline V gene has CDR1 MNHEY and CDR2 SMNVEV (reference sequence). In nucleotides, the CDR3 is TGTGCCAGCAGTTCAAGCAGGGGGCCCCAGCATTTT. Translation: CASSSSRGPQHF.

This clone was counted once. The chain combines TRBV5-5 with TRBJ2-3; perhaps TRBD2 as D (5 bases). In germline, CDR1 is SGHKS, CDR2 YYEKEE (reference sequence). V was cut by 0 bases and J by 5 bases, with 16 bases left in between. This CDR3 contains 16 residues. The CDR3 loop reads CASSLALPPRGDTQYF. Here the CDR3 DNA reads TGTGCCAGCAGCTTGGCCCTCCCCCCTCGGGGAGATACGCAGTATTTT. The entire variable domain, with the rest obtained from reference TRBV5-5 and TRBJ2-3, is as follows: DAGVTQSPTHLIKTRGQQVTLRCSPISGHKSVSWYQQVLGQGPQFIFQYYEKEERGRGNFPDRFSARQFPNYSSELNVNALLLGDSALYLCASSLALPPRGDTQYFGPGTRLTVL.

This chain joins TRBV27 and TRBJ1-1; a possible D gene is TRBD1 (5 bases). The V gene's germline CDR1 is MNHEY and CDR2 SMNVEV (reference sequence). CDR3 length: 16 residues. Trimming removed 3 bases from V and 1 base from J, with 15 bases in between. Written as DNA, the CDR3 is TGTGCCAGCAGTTTCCCTTGGGGGGGGGAGAACACTGAAGCTTTCTTT. Translated, it gives CASSFPWGGENTEAFF.

This chain joins TRBV7-9 and TRBJ1-2; TRBD1 is a possible D gene (6 bases). V lost 0 bases, J lost 0 bases, and 11 bases lay in between. There are 16 residues in the CDR3. Germline CDR1 reads SEHNR; CDR2 reads FQNEAQ (reference sequence). DNA for the CDR3: TGTGCCAGCAGCTTAGCGGTCAGGGGTGCTAACTATGGCTACACCTTC. This encodes CASSLAVRGANYGYTF.

The chain employs TRBV3-1 (or the pseudogene TRBV3-2) and TRBJ2-7; 12 bases align to TRBD2. Trimming removed 3 bases from V and 7 bases from J; junction bases left unmatched: 13. CDR3 size: 17 residues. CDR1 and CDR2 (germline): LGHDT, YNNKEL (reference sequence). CDR3 protein: CASSQGARLAGGGEQYF. The DNA for the CDR3 is TGTGCCAGCAGCCAGGGTGCCCGGCTAGCGGGAGGGGGGGAGCAGTACTTC.

This sequence joins TRBV6-5 and TRBJ1-2; the match to TRBD1 covers 10 bases. This CDR3 contains 15 residues. With V trimmed by 4 bases and J by 2 bases, 4 bases remained unmatched. CDR1 and CDR2 (germline): MNHEY, SVGAGI. The CDR3 coding sequence is TGTGCCAGCAGTTTGACAGGGGGCGCGAACTATGGCTACACCTTC. This gives the protein CASSLTGGANYGYTF.